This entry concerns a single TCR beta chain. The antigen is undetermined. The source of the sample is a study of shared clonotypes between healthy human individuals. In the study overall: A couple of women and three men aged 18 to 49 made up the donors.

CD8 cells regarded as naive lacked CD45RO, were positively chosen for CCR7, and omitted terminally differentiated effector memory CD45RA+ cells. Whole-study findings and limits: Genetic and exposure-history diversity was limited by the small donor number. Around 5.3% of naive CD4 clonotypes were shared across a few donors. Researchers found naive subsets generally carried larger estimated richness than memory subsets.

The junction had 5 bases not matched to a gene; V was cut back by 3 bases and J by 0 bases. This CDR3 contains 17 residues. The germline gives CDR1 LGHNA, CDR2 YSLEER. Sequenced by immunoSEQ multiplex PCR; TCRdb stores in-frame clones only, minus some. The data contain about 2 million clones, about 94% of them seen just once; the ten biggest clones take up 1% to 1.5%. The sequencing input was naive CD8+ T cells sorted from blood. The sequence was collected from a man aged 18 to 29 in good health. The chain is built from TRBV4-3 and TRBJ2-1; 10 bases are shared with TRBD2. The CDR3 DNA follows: TGCGCCAGCAGCCAGAAACTAGCGGGAAGCTCCTACAATGAGCAGTTCTTC. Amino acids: CASSQKLAGSSYNEQFF.